These 16 T cell receptor beta chains originate from one sample sequenced in a study of STAT5B mutations in CD4+ large granular lymphocyte leukemia. Some clones are missing from TCRdb's copy, which holds only in-frame ones; the method was immunoSEQ multiplex PCR. The sample lists some 23,000 clones; roughly 83% were seen once. Sequences were obtained from CD4+ T cells from blood buffy coats. The origin of the receptors is a human donor in good health.

The chain couples TRBV7-9 to TRBJ2-7, with D perhaps TRBD1 (6 bases). This CDR3 spans 15 amino acids. Germline V CDR1 and CDR2: SEHNR, FQNEAQ (reference sequence). V lost 5 bases to trimming and J lost 2 bases, with 16 bases between them. The CDR3 loop is CASSPRDTTTYEQYF. The DNA of the CDR3 is TGTGCCAGCAGCCCTCGGGACACCACAACCTACGAGCAGTACTTC.

The DNA for the CDR3 is TGTGCCAGCAGCTTAGCACAGGGCCCCTTATACTTC. It is translated as CASSLAQGPLYF. This chain joins TRBV7-9 and TRBJ2-5; a weak D match, TRBD1 (6 bases). Trimming removed 0 bases at V and 14 bases at J, with 13 bases between. The CDR3 is made up of 12 amino acids. Germline CDR1 is SEHNR and CDR2 is FQNEAQ (reference sequence).

This rearrangement joins TRBV18 to TRBJ1-5, with D perhaps matching TRBD1 (5 bases). The CDR3 consists of 15 residues. In germline, CDR1 is KGHSH, CDR2 LQKENI. Trimming removed 4 bases at V and 2 bases at J, with 12 bases between. CDR3: CASSQRWDGNQPQHF. Written as DNA, the CDR3 is TGTGCCAGCTCACAACGCTGGGACGGCAATCAGCCCCAGCATTTT.

V and J are TRBV7-9 and TRBJ2-5; TRBD2 aligns across 11 bases. Germline CDR1 reads SEHNR; CDR2 reads FQNEAQ (reference sequence). This CDR3 comprises 15 residues. Germline trimming cut 5 bases from V and 2 bases from J; bases unmatched to any gene: 4. CDR3 region: CASSTRLAGQETQYF. The CDR3, as DNA: TGTGCCAGCAGCACCCGACTAGCGGGGCAAGAGACCCAGTACTTC.

The CDR3 region is CASSRGGSTEAFF. The CDR3, as DNA: TGTGCCAGCTCGCGGGGGGGTTCCACTGAAGCTTTCTTT. The chain couples TRBV2 to TRBJ1-1, with TRBD1 as a possible D gene (5 bases). There are 13 residues in the CDR3. CDR1 is SNHLY and CDR2 is FYNNEI in the germline V gene. Trimming left V 8 bases short and J 4 bases short, with 14 bases between.

This CDR3 reads CASSELAGVREQYF. As DNA, the CDR3 is TGTGCCAGCAGTGAACTAGCGGGAGTTAGGGAGCAGTACTTC. The chain recombines TRBV2 with TRBJ2-7; 10 bases align to TRBD2. The V segment lost 2 bases and the J segment 7 bases; nucleotides outside the gene matches: 5. In germline, CDR1 is SNHLY, CDR2 FYNNEI. CDR3 length equals 14 residues. Full variable domain (outside the CDR3, taken from reference TRBV2 and TRBJ2-7): EPEVTQTPSHQVTQMGQEVILRCVPISNHLYFYWYRQILGQKVEFLVSFYNNEISEKSEIFDDQFSVERPDGSNFTLKIRSTKLEDSAMYFCASSELAGVREQYFGPGTRLTVT.

This clone has a handful of counts. The J gene is TRBJ1-1, the V gene TRBV28; D call uncertain. The CDR3 loop spans 17 amino acids. Germline V gene sequence: CDR1 MDHEN, CDR2 SYDVKM. Trimming removed 5 bases at V and 0 bases at J, with 19 bases between. CDR3 sequence: CASSLPPRDPMNTEAFF. The CDR3 nucleotides are TGTGCCAGCAGTCTCCCCCCGCGCGACCCCATGAACACTGAAGCTTTCTTT. Combining the CDR3 with reference TRBV28 and TRBJ1-1 gives the whole variable domain DVKVTQSSRYLVKRTGEKVFLECVQDMDHENMFWYRQDPGLGLRLIYFSYDVKMKEKGDIPEGYSVSREKKERFSLILESASTNQTSMYLCASSLPPRDPMNTEAFFGQGTRLTVV.

The chain recombines TRBV5-4 with TRBJ1-2, with D uncertain. Trimming stripped 1 base from V and 6 bases from J, with 7 bases between. Germline V gene sequence: CDR1 SGHNT, CDR2 YYREEE (reference sequence). The CDR3 runs to 12 residues. The CDR3 sequence is CASSLSANGYTF. The CDR3 DNA reads as TGTGCCAGCAGCTTGTCTGCAAATGGCTACACCTTC. The variable domain in full, with the rest retrieved from reference TRBV5-4 and TRBJ1-2, is ETGVTQSPTHLIKTRGQQVTLRCSSQSGHNTVSWYQQALGQGPQFIFQYYREEENGRGNFPPRFSGLQFPNYSSELNVNALELDDSALYLCASSLSANGYTFGSGTRLTVV.

This sequence joins TRBV7-9 and TRBJ2-1; D not certain. The V gene's germline CDR1 is SEHNR and CDR2 FQNEAQ (reference sequence). Trimming cost V 1 base and J 3 bases, with 10 bases left between them. The CDR3 runs to 15 residues. CDR3 residues: CASSLGLGGYNEQFF. The DNA for the CDR3 is TGTGCCAGCAGCTTAGGTCTGGGCGGCTACAATGAGCAGTTCTTC.

The J gene is TRBJ2-1, the V gene TRBV10-3, with 8 bases identical to TRBD2. Germline V gene data show CDR1 as ENHRY and CDR2 as SYGVKD. The junction had 11 bases not matched to a gene; V was cut back by 3 bases and J by 7 bases. CDR3 length equals 16 residues. The chain's CDR3 is CAISDNGRGFSNEQFF. The CDR3, as DNA: TGTGCCATCAGTGACAACGGGAGGGGATTTTCGAATGAGCAGTTCTTC.

The chain is built from TRBV30 and TRBJ1-6; D gene unclear. The V gene's germline CDR1 is GTSNPN and CDR2 SVGIG (reference sequence). The CDR3 runs to 12 residues. Trimming took 2 bases from V and 10 from J, leaving 9 bases between them. CDR3 DNA: TGTGCCTGGAGTCCACAACCCTCACCCCTCCACTTT. It codes for CAWSPQPSPLHF.

V and J are TRBV2 and TRBJ1-4; TRBD1 is a possible D gene (5 bases). The CDR3 is made up of 13 amino acids. V was trimmed by 11 bases and J by 3 bases, leaving 13 bases between them. Germline-derived CDR1 and CDR2 are SNHLY and FYNNEI. The CDR3 DNA sequence: TGTGCCCGAAGACAGTCATCTAATGAAAAACTGTTTTTT. Its translation is CARRQSSNEKLFF.

The chain combines TRBV6-6 with TRBJ2-1; D is possibly TRBD1 (5 bases). Germline loops: CDR1 MNHNY, CDR2 SVGAGI (reference sequence). This CDR3 has 15 residues. Between the trimmed V and J ends, which lost 6 bases and 12 bases, there was a span of 24 bases. The CDR3 DNA sequence: TGTGCCAGCAGCTATAACCCCCAAGGGCAGGGTAGGCAGTTCTTC. Translated: CASSYNPQGQGRQFF.

V gene TRBV7-2 combines with J gene TRBJ2-1, with 11 bases identical to TRBD2. The V and J ends lost 8 bases and 6 bases, in that order; junction bases with no gene match: 6. The CDR3 runs to 14 residues. Looked up from germline, CDR1 is SGHTA and CDR2 is FQGNSA. The CDR3 reads CASSQTSGINEQFF. The DNA for the CDR3 is TGTGCCAGCTCCCAGACTAGCGGGATCAATGAGCAGTTCTTC.

This clone was seen a handful of times. The V call is TRBV19, the J call TRBJ1-1; D perhaps matches TRBD1 (5 bases). V was clipped by 9 bases and J by 3 bases, with 17 bases between them. There are 14 residues in the CDR3. CDR1 and CDR2 from the germline V gene are LNHDA and SQIVND (reference sequence). The CDR3 sequence is CASLMGGSYTEAFF. Here the CDR3 DNA reads TGTGCCAGCCTAATGGGGGGGTCGTACACTGAAGCTTTCTTT.

CDR3 region: CASSSDRGTGEQYF. CDR3 nucleotides: TGTGCCAGTAGTTCCGACAGAGGAACAGGGGAGCAGTACTTC. The gene calls are TRBV19 and TRBJ2-7; TRBD1 might be the D (6 bases). Trimming cost V 5 bases and J 7 bases, with 18 bases left between them. The CDR3 is 14 residues long. CDR1 LNHDA and CDR2 SQIVND come from the germline V gene (reference sequence).